The 20 T cell receptor beta chains listed next were all sequenced from one sample in a study of shared clonotypes between healthy human individuals. Assay: immunoSEQ multiplex PCR; the TCRdb copy retains only in-frame clones and omits some. Here the sample spans over a million clones, 95% to 97% being singletons. Sequencing input: naive CD4+ T cells sorted from blood. Subset defined: CD45RA+ positively selected. The source of these receptors is a man younger than 40 in good health.

The chain employs TRBV19 and TRBJ2-7; D remains ambiguous. Per the germline V gene, CDR1 is LNHDA and CDR2 is SQIVND (reference sequence). The CDR3 sequence is 13 residues long. V shed 4 bases and J shed 3 bases, with 10 bases lying between them. CDR3: CASSTTQSYEQYF. In DNA, the CDR3 is TGTGCCAGTAGTACTACACAGAGCTACGAGCAGTACTTC.

The rearrangement joins TRBV5-4 to TRBJ2-1; possible D gene TRBD2, 6 bases. Trimming left V 2 bases short and J 3 bases short, with 12 bases between. Germline loops: CDR1 SGHNT, CDR2 YYREEE (reference sequence). This CDR3 contains 15 residues. This chain's CDR3 is CASSFYPSVYNEQFF. CDR3 sequence (DNA): TGTGCCAGCAGCTTTTACCCTAGCGTCTACAATGAGCAGTTCTTC.

The chain links TRBV10-3 to TRBJ1-2; 12 nucleotides line up with TRBD1. The J segment lost 6 bases and the V segment lost 5 bases, leaving 4 bases of the junction unmatched. The CDR3 covers 14 residues. Germline CDR1 is ENHRY and CDR2 is SYGVKD. In DNA form, the CDR3 reads TGTGCCATCAGTCCCGGGACAGGGGGCCATGGCTACACCTTC. This gives the protein CAISPGTGGHGYTF.

J is TRBJ2-5 and V is TRBV9, with 11 bases fitting TRBD2. CDR3 length: 14 residues. Germline assignment: CDR1 SGDLS and CDR2 YYNGEE. V lost 2 bases, J lost 3 bases, and 0 bases stayed unmatched. The CDR3 DNA sequence: TGTGCCAGCAGCGTTAGCGGGGGGGAAGAGACCCAGTACTTC. Residues: CASSVSGGEETQYF. Looking up the rest from reference TRBV9 and TRBJ2-5 gives the full variable domain: DSGVTQTPKHLITATGQRVTLRCSPRSGDLSVYWYQQSLDQGLQFLIQYYNGEERAKGNILERFSAQQFPDLHSELNLSSLELGDSALYFCASSVSGGEETQYFGPGTRLLVL.

V gene TRBV6-6 combines with J gene TRBJ2-2; tentative D call: TRBD2 (5 bases). With 6 bases removed from V and 3 bases from J, the gap between germline ends came to 14 bases. Germline V gene lookup returns CDR1 MNHNY and CDR2 SVGAGI (reference sequence). CDR3 length: 15 residues. The CDR3 DNA reads as TGTGCCAGCAGCGGCCCCGAGGGCGACACCGGGGAGCTGTTTTTT. This sequence encodes CASSGPEGDTGELFF.

This clone is a singleton in its sample. The V call is TRBV9, the J call TRBJ2-1; the D gene is possibly TRBD2 (5 bases). Germline CDR1 SGDLS, CDR2 YYNGEE. V was trimmed by 2 bases and J by 0 bases, leaving 12 bases between them. The CDR3 has 16 residues. CDR3 region: CASSVLGKSSYNEQFF. The CDR3 DNA sequence: TGTGCCAGCAGCGTGCTCGGGAAAAGCTCCTACAATGAGCAGTTCTTC.

V gene TRBV29-1 combines with J gene TRBJ2-2; 11 positions match TRBD1. The germline gives CDR1 SQVTM, CDR2 ANQGSEA. The CDR3 runs to 17 residues. V dropped 4 bases and J dropped 5; count of bases not matched to a gene: 12. CDR3 loop: CSVAVGTGGVVTGELFF. The CDR3 region has the DNA TGCAGCGTTGCGGTCGGGACAGGGGGAGTTGTAACCGGGGAGCTGTTTTTT.

The V gene is TRBV7-2, the J gene TRBJ2-7; weak D call: TRBD1 (5 bases). In germline, CDR1 is SGHTA, CDR2 FQGNSA. V lost 1 base and J 2 bases, leaving 15 bases between the germline ends. This CDR3 is 16 amino acids long. CDR3 in amino acids: CASSLGFGLTAYEQYF. The CDR3 bases are TGTGCCAGCAGCTTAGGGTTCGGCTTGACAGCCTACGAGCAGTACTTC.

V usage is TRBV5-1 and J usage is TRBJ2-3; D is possibly TRBD1 (6 bases). CDR3 size: 14 residues. The germline V and J ends were trimmed by 3 bases and 4 bases, with 12 bases remaining between them. CDR1 is SGHRS, CDR2 YFSETQ, per germline. The CDR3 is CASSYRDGADTQYF. The CDR3 bases are TGCGCCAGCAGCTACAGGGATGGGGCAGATACGCAGTATTTT.

The V and J genes are TRBV11-1 and TRBJ2-7; 9 nucleotides match TRBD2. The CDR3 length is 15 residues. Germline CDR1 reads SGHAT; CDR2 reads FQDESV (reference sequence). Trimming at V came to 4 bases and at J to 5 bases, leaving 9 bases not matched to a gene. The CDR3 coding sequence is TGTGCCAGCAGCTCGACTAGCGGCCTTCTGAACGAGCAGTACTTC. Protein product: CASSSTSGLLNEQYF.

The chain joins TRBV5-1 to TRBJ2-1, with D possibly being TRBD1 (7 bases). CDR1 and CDR2 from the germline V gene are SGHRS and YFSETQ. V was pared by 4 bases and J by 0 bases, with 14 bases between. This CDR3 contains 16 residues. CDR3 amino acids: CASSHQGGYSYNEQFF. The CDR3 DNA follows: TGCGCCAGCAGCCACCAGGGGGGCTACTCCTACAATGAGCAGTTCTTC.

The V gene is TRBV10-2, the J gene TRBJ2-7; 7 bases are shared with TRBD1. The CDR3 runs to 12 residues. Trimming took 7 bases from V and 2 from J; bases not matched to a gene: 2. CDR1 is WSHSY, CDR2 SAAADI, per germline. DNA for the CDR3: TGCGCCAGCAAGACAGGGCCCTACGAGCAGTACTTC. Protein product: CASKTGPYEQYF.

The chain employs TRBV9 and TRBJ2-7, with D hard to call. This CDR3 comprises 14 residues. V dropped 7 bases and J dropped 0 bases, with 14 bases sitting between them. CDR1 and CDR2 (germline): SGDLS, YYNGEE. The CDR3 DNA reads as TGTGCCAGCGCACGGACGACTGCCTCCTACGAGCAGTACTTC. It is translated as CASARTTASYEQYF. The full variable domain, its missing parts supplied by reference TRBV9 and TRBJ2-7, is DSGVTQTPKHLITATGQRVTLRCSPRSGDLSVYWYQQSLDQGLQFLIQYYNGEERAKGNILERFSAQQFPDLHSELNLSSLELGDSALYFCASARTTASYEQYFGPGTRLTVT.

J is TRBJ2-7 and V is TRBV5-6; 14 bases line up with TRBD2. V shed 0 bases, J shed 5 bases, and the junction held 7 bases outside the gene matches. This CDR3 contains 17 residues. From germline, CDR1 is SGHDT and CDR2 YYEEEE. DNA of the CDR3: TGTGCCAGCAGCTTGGTGACTAGCGGGAGGGGATTGAACGAGCAGTACTTC. It is translated as CASSLVTSGRGLNEQYF.

The chain carries TRBV19 and TRBJ2-1; D possibly corresponds to TRBD2 (5 bases). This CDR3 is built from 13 residues. The germline CDR1 and CDR2 sequences are LNHDA and SQIVND (reference sequence). V was trimmed by 4 bases and J by 5 bases, leaving 9 bases between them. The DNA of the CDR3 is TGTGCCAGTAGTAAACAGACTAACAATGAGCAGTTCTTC. Protein sequence: CASSKQTNNEQFF.

This chain links TRBV9 with TRBJ2-5, with D possibly matching TRBD1 (6 bases). This CDR3 contains 15 residues. V gave up 0 bases and J gave up 5 bases, with 14 bases separating them. The germline V gene has CDR1 SGDLS and CDR2 YYNGEE. The CDR3 sequence is CASSVGGGRGETQYF. Here the CDR3 DNA reads TGTGCCAGCAGCGTAGGTGGGGGCAGAGGGGAGACCCAGTACTTC.

The chain is built from TRBV6-1 and TRBJ2-7; 8 nucleotides agree with TRBD2. Germline V lookup: CDR1 MNHNS, CDR2 SASEGT. The length of the CDR3 is 15 residues. V lost 5 bases, J lost 6 bases, and 12 bases stayed unmatched. The CDR3 here is CASSPRGGTGGEQYF. In DNA form, the CDR3 reads TGTGCCAGCAGTCCCCGGGGGGGGACTGGGGGCGAGCAGTACTTC.

V is TRBV6-5 and J is TRBJ2-4; a possible D gene is TRBD1 (5 bases). The germline V and J ends were trimmed by 8 bases and 0 bases, with 14 bases remaining between them. The CDR3 has 15 residues. Germline CDR1 and CDR2: MNHEY and SVGAGI. The CDR3 bases are TGTGCCAGCGGAAACACAGGTGTAGCCAAAAACATTCAGTACTTC. Its protein is CASGNTGVAKNIQYF.

The J gene is TRBJ1-2, the V gene TRBV7-2, with a weak D call TRBD1 (5 bases). This CDR3 contains 15 residues. V dropped 5 bases and J dropped 12 bases, with 25 bases sitting between them. Germline CDR1 is SGHTA and CDR2 is FQGNSA. CDR3: CASSAWSGTPPVDTF. The DNA for the CDR3 is TGTGCCAGCAGCGCCTGGTCCGGGACGCCGCCGGTAGACACCTTC.

The chain employs TRBV5-5 and TRBJ2-3; tentative D call: TRBD2 (6 bases). The CDR3 contains 15 residues. Per the germline V gene, CDR1 is SGHKS and CDR2 is YYEKEE (reference sequence). With 0 bases removed from V and 0 bases from J, the gap between germline ends came to 8 bases. DNA of the CDR3: TGTGCCAGCAGCTTGGCGGGACTTAGCACAGATACGCAGTATTTT. Its translation is CASSLAGLSTDTQYF.